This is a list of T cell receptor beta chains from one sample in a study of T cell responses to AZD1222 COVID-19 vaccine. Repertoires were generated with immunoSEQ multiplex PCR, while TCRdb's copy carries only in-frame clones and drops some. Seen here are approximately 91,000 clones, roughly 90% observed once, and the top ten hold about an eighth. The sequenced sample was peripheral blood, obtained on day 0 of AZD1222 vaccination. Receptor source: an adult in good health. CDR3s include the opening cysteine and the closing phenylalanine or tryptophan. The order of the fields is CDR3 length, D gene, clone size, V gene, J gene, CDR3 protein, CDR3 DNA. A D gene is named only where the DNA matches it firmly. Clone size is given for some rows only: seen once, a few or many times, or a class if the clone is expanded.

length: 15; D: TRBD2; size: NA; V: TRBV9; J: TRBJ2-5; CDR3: CASSVAAGGRETQYF; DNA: TGTGCCAGCAGCGTAGCAGCGGGGGGCCGGGAGACCCAGTACTTC
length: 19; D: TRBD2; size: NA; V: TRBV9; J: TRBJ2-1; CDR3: CASSLLGTSGGAWYNEQFF; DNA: TGTGCCAGCAGCCTTCTTGGGACTAGCGGGGGGGCCTGGTACAATGAGCAGTTCTTC
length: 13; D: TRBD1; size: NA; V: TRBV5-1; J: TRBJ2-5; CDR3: CASSLGTGETQYF; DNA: TGCGCCAGCAGCTTGGGGACAGGAGAGACCCAGTACTTC
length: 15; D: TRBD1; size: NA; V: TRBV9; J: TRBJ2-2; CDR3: CASSIQGAQTGELFF; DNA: TGTGCCAGCAGCATTCAGGGGGCGCAGACCGGGGAGCTGTTTTTT
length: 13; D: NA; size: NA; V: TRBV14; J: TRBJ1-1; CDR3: CASSQMVNTEAFF; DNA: TGTGCCAGCAGCCAAATGGTGAACACTGAAGCTTTCTTT
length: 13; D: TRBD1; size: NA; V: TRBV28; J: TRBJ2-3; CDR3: CAIRTGGTDTQYF; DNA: TGTGCCATCCGGACAGGGGGCACAGATACGCAGTATTTT
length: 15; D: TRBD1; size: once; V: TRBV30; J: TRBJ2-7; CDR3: CAWKDPSGQVYEQYF; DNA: TGTGCCTGGAAAGATCCGTCGGGACAGGTCTACGAGCAGTACTTC
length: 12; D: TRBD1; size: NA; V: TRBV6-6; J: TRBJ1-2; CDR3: CASSDRAYGYTF; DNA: TGTGCCAGCAGTGACAGGGCCTATGGCTACACCTTC
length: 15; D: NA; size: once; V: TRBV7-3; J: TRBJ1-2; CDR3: CASSFSPSGDYGYTF; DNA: TGTGCCAGCAGCTTTTCCCCTTCGGGGGACTATGGCTACACCTTC
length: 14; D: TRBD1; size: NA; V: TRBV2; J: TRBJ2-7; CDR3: CASTQGQGSGEQYF; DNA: TGTGCCAGCACCCAGGGACAGGGGAGCGGCGAGCAGTACTTC
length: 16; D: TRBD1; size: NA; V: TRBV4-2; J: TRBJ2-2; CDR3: CASSQETGVWTGELFF; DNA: TGTGCCAGCAGCCAAGAGACAGGGGTTTGGACCGGGGAGCTGTTTTTT
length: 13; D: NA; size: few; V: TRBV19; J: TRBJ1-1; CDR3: CASSIKGNTEAFF; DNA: TGTGCCAGTAGTATAAAGGGGAACACTGAAGCTTTCTTT
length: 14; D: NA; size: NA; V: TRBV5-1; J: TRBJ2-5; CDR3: CASTRGRAWETQYF; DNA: TGCGCCAGCACCCGGGGCAGGGCGTGGGAGACCCAGTACTTC
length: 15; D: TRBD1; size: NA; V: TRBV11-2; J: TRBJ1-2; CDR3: CASSSPGQPPYGYTF; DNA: TGTGCCAGCAGCTCCCCGGGACAGCCACCCTATGGCTACACCTTC
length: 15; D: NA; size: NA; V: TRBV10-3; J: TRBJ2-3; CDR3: CAISEEGGPTDTQYF; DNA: TGTGCCATCAGTGAAGAGGGGGGACCCACAGATACGCAGTATTTT
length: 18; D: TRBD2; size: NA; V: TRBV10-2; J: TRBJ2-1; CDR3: CASSELVGLAGEVNEQFF; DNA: TGCGCCAGCAGTGAGCTTGTGGGGCTAGCGGGGGAGGTGAATGAGCAGTTCTTC
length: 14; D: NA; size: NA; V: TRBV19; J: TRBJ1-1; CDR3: CASSITGMVAEAFF; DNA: TGTGCCAGTAGTATAACAGGGATGGTAGCTGAAGCTTTCTTT
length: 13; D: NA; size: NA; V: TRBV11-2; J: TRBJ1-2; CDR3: CASSLRTNYGYTF; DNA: TGTGCCAGCAGCCTCAGAACTAACTATGGCTACACCTTC
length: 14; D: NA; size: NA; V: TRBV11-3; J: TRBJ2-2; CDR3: CASSNGGNTGELFF; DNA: TGTGCCAGCAGCAACGGGGGGAACACCGGGGAGCTGTTTTTT
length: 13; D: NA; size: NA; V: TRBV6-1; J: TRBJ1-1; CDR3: CASSDRLGTEAFF; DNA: TGTGCCAGCAGTGATCGGTTGGGGACTGAAGCTTTCTTT
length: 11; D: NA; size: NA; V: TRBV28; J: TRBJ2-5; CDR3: CASGGQETQYF; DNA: TGTGCCAGCGGGGGCCAAGAGACCCAGTACTTC
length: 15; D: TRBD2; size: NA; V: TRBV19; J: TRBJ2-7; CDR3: CASSIGGGSSYEQYF; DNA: TGTGCCAGTAGTATAGGGGGAGGGAGCTCCTACGAGCAGTACTTC
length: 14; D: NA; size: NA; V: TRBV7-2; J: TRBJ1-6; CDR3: CASTKDRGISPLHF; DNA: TGTGCCAGCACCAAGGACCGAGGCATATCACCCCTCCACTTT
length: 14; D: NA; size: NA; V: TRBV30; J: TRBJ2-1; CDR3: CAWILRTFYNEQFF; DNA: TGTGCCTGGATCTTACGGACTTTCTACAATGAGCAGTTCTTC
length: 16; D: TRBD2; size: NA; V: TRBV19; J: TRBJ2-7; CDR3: CASSPRDSGPLGEQYF; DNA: TGTGCCAGTAGTCCTCGGGATAGCGGGCCGTTGGGGGAGCAGTACTTC
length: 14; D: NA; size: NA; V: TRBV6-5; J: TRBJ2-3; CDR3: CASSYSPVGDTQYF; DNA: TGTGCCAGCAGTTACTCCCCTGTGGGGGATACGCAGTATTTT
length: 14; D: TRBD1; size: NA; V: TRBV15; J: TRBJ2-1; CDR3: CATSRDRGQAEQFF; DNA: TGTGCCACCAGCAGAGATCGCGGACAGGCCGAGCAGTTCTTC
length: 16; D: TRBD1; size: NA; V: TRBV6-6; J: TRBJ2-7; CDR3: CASSLPTQGAVYEQYF; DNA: TGTGCCAGCAGTTTACCCACACAGGGGGCCGTCTACGAGCAGTACTTC
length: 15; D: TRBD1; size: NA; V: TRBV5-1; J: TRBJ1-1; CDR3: CASTMTGERNTEAFF; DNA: TGCGCCAGCACCATGACAGGGGAGAGGAACACTGAAGCTTTCTTT
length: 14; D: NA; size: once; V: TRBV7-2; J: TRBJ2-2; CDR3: CASSFPANTGELFF; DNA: TGTGCCAGCAGCTTTCCAGCGAACACCGGGGAGCTGTTTTTT
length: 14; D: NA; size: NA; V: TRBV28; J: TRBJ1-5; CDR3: CASSFPGDGQPQHF; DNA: TGTGCCAGCAGTTTCCCAGGGGATGGTCAGCCCCAGCATTTT
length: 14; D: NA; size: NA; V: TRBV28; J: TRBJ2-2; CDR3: CASRGHRGTGELFF; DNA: TGTGCCAGCCGCGGACATAGGGGGACCGGGGAGCTGTTTTTT
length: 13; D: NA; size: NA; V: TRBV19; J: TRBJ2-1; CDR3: CASSIDPTDEQFF; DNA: TGTGCCAGTAGTATAGATCCCACGGATGAGCAGTTCTTC
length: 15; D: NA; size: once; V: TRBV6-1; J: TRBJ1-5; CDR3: CASSEASGRDQPQHF; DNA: TGTGCCAGCAGTGAAGCGTCGGGAAGGGACCAGCCCCAGCATTTT
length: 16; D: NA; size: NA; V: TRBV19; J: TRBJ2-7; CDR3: CASSADSSFSSYEQYF; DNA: TGTGCCAGTAGTGCGGACAGTTCTTTCAGCTCCTACGAGCAGTACTTC
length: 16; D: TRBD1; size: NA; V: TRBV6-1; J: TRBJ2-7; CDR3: CASSEGLRGLTYEQYF; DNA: TGTGCCAGCAGTGAAGGGCTCAGGGGGCTCACCTACGAGCAGTACTTC
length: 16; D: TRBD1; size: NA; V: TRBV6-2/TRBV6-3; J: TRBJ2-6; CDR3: CASSSQGPDGANVLTF; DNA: TGTGCCAGCAGTTCACAGGGGCCTGATGGAGCCAACGTCCTGACTTTC
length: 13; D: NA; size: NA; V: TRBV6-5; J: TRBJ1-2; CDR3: CASRRDSGNGYTF; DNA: TGTGCCAGCAGAAGAGACAGTGGGAATGGCTACACCTTC
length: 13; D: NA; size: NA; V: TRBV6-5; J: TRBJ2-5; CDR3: CASRSPGEQTQYF; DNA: TGTGCCAGCAGATCCCCGGGGGAACAGACCCAGTACTTC
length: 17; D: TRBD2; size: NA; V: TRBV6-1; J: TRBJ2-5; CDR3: CASSETPLAGVQETQYF; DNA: TGTGCCAGCAGTGAAACCCCACTAGCGGGGGTGCAAGAGACCCAGTACTTC
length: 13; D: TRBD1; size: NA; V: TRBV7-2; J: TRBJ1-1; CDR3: CASSSDRGTEAFF; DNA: TGTGCCAGCAGCTCGGACAGGGGCACTGAAGCTTTCTTT
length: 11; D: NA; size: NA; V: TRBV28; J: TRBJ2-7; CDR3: CASSLWLEQYF; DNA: TGTGCCAGCAGTTTATGGCTCGAGCAGTACTTC
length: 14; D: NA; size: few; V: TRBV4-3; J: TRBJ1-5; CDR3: CASSQDGGDQPQHF; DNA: TGCGCCAGCAGCCAAGATGGGGGAGATCAGCCCCAGCATTTT
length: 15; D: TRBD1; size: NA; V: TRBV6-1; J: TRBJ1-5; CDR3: CASSENRGSGQPQHF; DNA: TGTGCCAGCAGTGAAAACAGGGGATCGGGTCAGCCCCAGCATTTT
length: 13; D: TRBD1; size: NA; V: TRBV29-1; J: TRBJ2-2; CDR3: CSVGQGRGGELFF; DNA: TGCAGCGTCGGACAGGGACGGGGCGGGGAGCTGTTTTTT
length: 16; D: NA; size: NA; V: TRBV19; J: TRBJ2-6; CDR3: CASSISSASGANVLTF; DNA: TGTGCCAGTAGTATTTCCTCGGCTTCTGGGGCCAACGTCCTGACTTTC
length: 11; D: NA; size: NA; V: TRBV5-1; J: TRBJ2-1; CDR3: CASSFDYEQFF; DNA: TGCGCCAGCAGCTTCGACTATGAGCAGTTCTTC
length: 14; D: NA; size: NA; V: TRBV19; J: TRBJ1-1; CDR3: CASSIGGLGTEAFF; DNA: TGTGCCAGTAGTATAGGGGGGTTGGGGACTGAAGCTTTCTTT
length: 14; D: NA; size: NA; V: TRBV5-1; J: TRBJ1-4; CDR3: CASSWSVVGEKLFF; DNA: TGCGCCAGCAGCTGGTCGGTAGTGGGGGAAAAACTGTTTTTT
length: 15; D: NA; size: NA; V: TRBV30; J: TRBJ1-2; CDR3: CAWSVGARTFYGYTF; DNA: TGTGCCTGGAGTGTTGGGGCCAGAACATTCTATGGCTACACCTTC
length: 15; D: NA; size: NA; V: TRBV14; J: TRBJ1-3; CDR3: CASSQVRSSGNTIYF; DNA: TGTGCCAGCAGCCAGGTCCGGAGCTCTGGAAACACCATATATTTT
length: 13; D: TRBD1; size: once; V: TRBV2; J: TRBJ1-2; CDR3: CAKRTGPPGGYTF; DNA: TGTGCCAAGAGGACAGGGCCGCCAGGAGGCTACACCTTC
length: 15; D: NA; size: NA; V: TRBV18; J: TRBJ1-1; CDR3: CASSPQGYGNTEAFF; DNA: TGTGCCAGCTCACCACAGGGCTACGGGAACACTGAAGCTTTCTTT
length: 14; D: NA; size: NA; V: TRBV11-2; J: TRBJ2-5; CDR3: CASSLRGPQETQYF; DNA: TGTGCCAGCAGCTTAAGAGGCCCCCAAGAGACCCAGTACTTC
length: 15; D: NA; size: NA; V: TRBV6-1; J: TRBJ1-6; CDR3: CASSEVGRGGSPLHF; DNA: TGTGCCAGCAGTGAAGTCGGCAGGGGTGGTTCACCCCTCCACTTT
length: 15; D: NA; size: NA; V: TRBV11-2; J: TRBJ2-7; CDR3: CASSWARDGTYEQYF; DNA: TGTGCCAGCAGCTGGGCCCGGGACGGTACCTACGAGCAGTACTTC
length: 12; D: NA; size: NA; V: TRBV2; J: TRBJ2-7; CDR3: CASTLTREKQYF; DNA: TGTGCCAGCACCCTAACCAGGGAGAAGCAGTACTTC